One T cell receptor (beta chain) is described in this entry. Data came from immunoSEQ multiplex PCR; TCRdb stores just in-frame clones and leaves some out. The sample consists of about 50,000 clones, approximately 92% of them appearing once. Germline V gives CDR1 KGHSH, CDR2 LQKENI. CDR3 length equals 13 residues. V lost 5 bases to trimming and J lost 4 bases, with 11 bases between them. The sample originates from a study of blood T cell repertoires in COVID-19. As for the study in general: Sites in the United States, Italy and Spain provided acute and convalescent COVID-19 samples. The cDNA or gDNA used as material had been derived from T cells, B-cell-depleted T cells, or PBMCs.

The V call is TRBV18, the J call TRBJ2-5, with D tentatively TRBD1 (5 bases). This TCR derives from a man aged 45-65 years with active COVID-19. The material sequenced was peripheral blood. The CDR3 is CASSATGRETQYF. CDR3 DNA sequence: TGTGCCAGCTCAGCCACAGGCCGAGAGACCCAGTACTTC.